This T cell receptor beta chain was sequenced during a study of identical twins. This clonotype was found a few times. Addition of a universal primer site occurred through template switching, and cDNA carried unique molecular identifiers. Each CDR3 protein gets one entry after TCRdb re-called the 5' RACE reads with MiXCR. The profile shows some 270,000 distinct CDR3 sequences, roughly 8.7% of them singletons. Only healthy Caucasians were enrolled as donors. V lost 5 bases and J lost 2, with 22 bases in between. The CDR3 contains 17 residues. Another study also made use of these data, one on yellow fever vaccine responses in identical twins.

The sample taken for sequencing was CD8+ T cells sorted from blood. This TCR derives from a woman younger than 30 in good health. The genes are TRBV12-3 or TRBV12-4 and TRBJ2-7; maybe TRBD2 (6 bases). DNA for the CDR3: TGTGCCAGCAGTCTCTCCCCGGGACTTATCCTTACCTACGAGCAGTACTTC. This translates into CASSLSPGLILTYEQYF.